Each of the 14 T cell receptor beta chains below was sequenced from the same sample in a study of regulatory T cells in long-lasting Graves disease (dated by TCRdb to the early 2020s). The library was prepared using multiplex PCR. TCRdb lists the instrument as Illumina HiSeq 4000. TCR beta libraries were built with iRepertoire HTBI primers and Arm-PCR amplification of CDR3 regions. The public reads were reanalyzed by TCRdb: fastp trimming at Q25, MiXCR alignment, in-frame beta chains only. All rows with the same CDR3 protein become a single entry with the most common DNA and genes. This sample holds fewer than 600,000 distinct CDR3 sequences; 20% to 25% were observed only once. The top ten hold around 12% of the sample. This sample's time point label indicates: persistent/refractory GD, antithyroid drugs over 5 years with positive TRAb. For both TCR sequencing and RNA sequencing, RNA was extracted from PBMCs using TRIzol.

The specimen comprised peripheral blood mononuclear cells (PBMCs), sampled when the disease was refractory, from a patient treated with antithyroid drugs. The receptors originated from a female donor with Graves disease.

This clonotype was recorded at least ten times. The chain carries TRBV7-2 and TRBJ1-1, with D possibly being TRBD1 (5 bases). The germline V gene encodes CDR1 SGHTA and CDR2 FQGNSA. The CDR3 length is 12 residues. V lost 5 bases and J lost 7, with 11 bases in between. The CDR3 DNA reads TGTGCCAGCAGCCGAGCAGGGCTTGAAGCTTTCTTT. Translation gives CASSRAGLEAFF.

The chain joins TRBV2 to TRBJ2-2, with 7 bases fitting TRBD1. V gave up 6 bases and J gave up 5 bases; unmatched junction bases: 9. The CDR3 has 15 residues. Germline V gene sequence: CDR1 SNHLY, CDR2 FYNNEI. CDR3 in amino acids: CASRGGTGVTGELFF. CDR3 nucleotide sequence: TGTGCCAGCAGAGGGGGAACAGGGGTTACCGGGGAGCTGTTTTTT. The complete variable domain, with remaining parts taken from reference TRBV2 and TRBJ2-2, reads EPEVTQTPSHQVTQMGQEVILRCVPISNHLYFYWYRQILGQKVEFLVSFYNNEISEKSEIFDDQFSVERPDGSNFTLKIRSTKLEDSAMYFCASRGGTGVTGELFFGEGSRLTVL.

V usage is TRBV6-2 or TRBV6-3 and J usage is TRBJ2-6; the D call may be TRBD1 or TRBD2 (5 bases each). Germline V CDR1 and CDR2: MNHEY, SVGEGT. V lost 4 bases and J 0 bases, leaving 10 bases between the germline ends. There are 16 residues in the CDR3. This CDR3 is CASSWGPGSGANVLTF. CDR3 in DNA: TGTGCCAGCAGTTGGGGACCCGGCTCTGGGGCCAACGTCCTGACTTTC.

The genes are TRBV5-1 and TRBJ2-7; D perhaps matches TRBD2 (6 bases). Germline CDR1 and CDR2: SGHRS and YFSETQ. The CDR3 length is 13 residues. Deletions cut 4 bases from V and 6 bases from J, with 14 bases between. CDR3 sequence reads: CASSRELRGEQYF. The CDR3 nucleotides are TGCGCCAGCAGCCGGGAGTTGAGGGGCGAGCAGTACTTC.

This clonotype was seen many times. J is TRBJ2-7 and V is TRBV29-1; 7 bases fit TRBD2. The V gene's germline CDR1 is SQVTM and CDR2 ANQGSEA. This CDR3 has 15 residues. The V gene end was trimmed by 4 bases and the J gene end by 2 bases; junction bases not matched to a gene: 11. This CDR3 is CSVVGGSKVTYEQYF. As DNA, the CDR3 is TGCAGCGTTGTGGGAGGGAGTAAAGTGACCTACGAGCAGTACTTC.

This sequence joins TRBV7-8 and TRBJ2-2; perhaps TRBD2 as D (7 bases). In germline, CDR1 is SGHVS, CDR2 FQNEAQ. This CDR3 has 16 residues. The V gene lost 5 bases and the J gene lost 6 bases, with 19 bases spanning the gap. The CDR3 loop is CASSQRGGGYAGELFF. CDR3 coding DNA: TGTGCCAGCAGCCAGCGGGGAGGGGGATACGCCGGGGAGCTGTTTTTT.

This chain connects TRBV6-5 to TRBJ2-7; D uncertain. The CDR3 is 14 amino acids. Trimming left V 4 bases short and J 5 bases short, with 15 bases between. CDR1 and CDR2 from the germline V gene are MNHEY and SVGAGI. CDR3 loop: CASSLRSARDEQYF. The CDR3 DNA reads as TGTGCCAGCAGTTTGCGGTCGGCCCGGGACGAGCAGTACTTC.

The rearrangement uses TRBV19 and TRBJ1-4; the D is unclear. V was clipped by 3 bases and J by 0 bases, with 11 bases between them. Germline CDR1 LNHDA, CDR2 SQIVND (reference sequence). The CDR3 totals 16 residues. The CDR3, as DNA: TGTGCCAGTAGTATGACCGAACGTGCAACTAATGAAAAACTGTTTTTT. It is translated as CASSMTERATNEKLFF.

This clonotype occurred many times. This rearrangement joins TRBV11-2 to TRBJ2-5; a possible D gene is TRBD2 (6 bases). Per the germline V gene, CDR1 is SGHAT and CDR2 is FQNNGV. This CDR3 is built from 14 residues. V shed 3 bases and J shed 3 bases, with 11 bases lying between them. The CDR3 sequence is CASSFPSEEETQYF. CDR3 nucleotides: TGTGCCAGCAGCTTTCCTAGCGAAGAAGAGACCCAGTACTTC.

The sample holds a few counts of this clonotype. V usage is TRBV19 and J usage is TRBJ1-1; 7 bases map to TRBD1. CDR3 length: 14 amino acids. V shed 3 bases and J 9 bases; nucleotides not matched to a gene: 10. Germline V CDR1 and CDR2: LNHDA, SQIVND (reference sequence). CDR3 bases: TGTGCCAGTAGTATGGACAGGACAAGGCTTAAAGCTTTCTTT. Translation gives CASSMDRTRLKAFF.

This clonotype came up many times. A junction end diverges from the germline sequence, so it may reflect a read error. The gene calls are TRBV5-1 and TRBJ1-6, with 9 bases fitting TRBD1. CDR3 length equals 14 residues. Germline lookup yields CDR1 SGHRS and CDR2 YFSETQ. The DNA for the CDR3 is TGTGCCAGCAGTTCGGGACAGGGAAGGTCACCCCTCCACTTT. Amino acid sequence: CASSSGQGRSPLHF.

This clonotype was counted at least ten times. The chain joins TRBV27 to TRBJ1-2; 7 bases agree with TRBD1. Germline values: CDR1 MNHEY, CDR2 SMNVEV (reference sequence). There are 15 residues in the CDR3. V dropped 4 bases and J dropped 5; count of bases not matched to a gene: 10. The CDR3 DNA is TGTGCCAGCAGTTGGAACAGGGGAGGGGGTTATGGCTACACCTTC. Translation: CASSWNRGGGYGYTF.

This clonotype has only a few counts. CDR3 sequence reads: CASSQFPGQGRQPQHF. In nucleotides, the CDR3 is TGTGCCAGCAGTCAATTCCCGGGACAAGGGAGGCAGCCCCAGCATTTT. The rearrangement links TRBV7-9 to TRBJ1-5, with D possibly TRBD1 on 6 matching bases. Trimming took off 6 bases at V and 7 bases at J, with 22 bases between the two ends. The CDR3 length is 16 residues. The germline V gene has CDR1 SEHNR and CDR2 FQNEAQ (reference sequence).

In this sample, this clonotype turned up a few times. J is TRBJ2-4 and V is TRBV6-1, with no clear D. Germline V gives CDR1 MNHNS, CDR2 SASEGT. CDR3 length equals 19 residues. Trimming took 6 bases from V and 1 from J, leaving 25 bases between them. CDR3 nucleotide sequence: TGTGCCAGCAGCCGAGAGAATAGAGGCGCTTACCTGGCCAAAAACATTCAGTACTTC. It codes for CASSRENRGAYLAKNIQYF.